The 22 T cell receptor beta chains below all came from one sample that was sequenced in a study of T-cell reconstitution after alpha-beta-depleted transplantation in children. During its preparation, the TCRbeta library received unique molecular identifiers. Each CDR3 protein gets one entry after TCRdb re-called the PCR reads with MiXCR. The sample shows 150,000 to 250,000 distinct CDR3 sequences, roughly 6% of them seen only once. The material sequenced was PBMCs, taken before TCRalphabeta/CD19-depleted stem cell transplant. The receptors derive from a girl under three years old with combined immunodeficiency, due to receive a stem cell transplant.

This clonotype was found many times. The V gene is TRBV20-1, the J gene TRBJ2-7; D gene uncertain. Trimming pared 5 bases from V and 3 bases from J, leaving 8 bases between. The CDR3 extends over 11 amino acids. CDR1 and CDR2 (germline): DFQATT, SNEGSKA (reference sequence). CDR3 protein: CSARFYYEQYF. CDR3 DNA: TGCAGTGCTCGATTCTACTACGAGCAGTACTTC.

This clonotype was seen repeatedly, ten times or more. The chain couples TRBV5-1 to TRBJ1-2, with a weak D call TRBD1 (5 bases). V dropped 1 base and J dropped 8 bases, with 15 bases sitting between them. From germline, CDR1 is SGHRS and CDR2 YFSETQ. The CDR3 covers 14 residues. CDR3 sequence: CASSLTGEVDGYTF. DNA for the CDR3: TGCGCCAGCAGCTTGACAGGTGAGGTCGACGGCTACACCTTC.

The chain uses TRBV7-9 and TRBJ2-4; 10 nucleotides line up with TRBD1. Per germline, CDR1 SEHNR and CDR2 FQNEAQ (reference sequence). The ends lost 3 bases at V and 2 bases at J; junction bases unmatched: 4. The CDR3 is made up of 16 amino acids. The CDR3 DNA follows: TGTGCCAGCAGCTTTGGGACAGGGGCCCCCAAAAACATTCAGTACTTC. Translating gives CASSFGTGAPKNIQYF.

This clonotype was detected a few times. The chain couples TRBV11-3 to TRBJ2-1; 7 nucleotides match TRBD2. Germline V CDR1 and CDR2: SGHNT, YENEEA. J gave up 0 bases and V 4 bases, and 6 bases lay outside the gene matches. The CDR3 totals 16 residues. The CDR3 here is CASSSQAGHSYNEQFF. CDR3 coding DNA: TGTGCCAGCAGCTCTCAAGCGGGGCACTCCTACAATGAGCAGTTCTTC.

Only a few counts were recorded for this clonotype. This chain joins TRBV30 and TRBJ1-5; TRBD1 is a possible D gene (5 bases). The V gene's germline CDR1 is GTSNPN and CDR2 SVGIG (reference sequence). V was clipped by 1 base and J by 5 bases, with 12 bases between them. The CDR3 loop spans 14 amino acids. CDR3: CAWSGQVGDQPQHF. The CDR3, as DNA: TGTGCCTGGAGTGGGCAGGTGGGGGATCAGCCCCAGCATTTT.

This clonotype was picked up many times. This chain joins TRBV7-9 and TRBJ2-1; 7 bases match TRBD2. Germline loops: CDR1 SEHNR, CDR2 FQNEAQ (reference sequence). V was clipped by 2 bases and J by 9 bases; unmatched bases: 7. The CDR3 has 14 amino acids. Written as DNA, the CDR3 is TGTGCCAGCAGCTTACTGGCGGGAGAAGGTGAGCAGTTCTTC. This encodes CASSLLAGEGEQFF.

This clonotype was counted ten times or more. V gene TRBV28 combines with J gene TRBJ2-7; possible D gene TRBD2, 6 bases. The V and J ends lost 7 bases and 2 bases respectively, with 18 bases between them. Germline CDR1 and CDR2: MDHEN and SYDVKM. The CDR3 runs to 15 residues. CDR3 in amino acids: CASTPPGSSPYEQYF. The CDR3 DNA is TGTGCCAGCACCCCACCCGGGAGCTCCCCCTACGAGCAGTACTTC.

This clonotype has ten or more counts. This chain links TRBV24-1 with TRBJ2-2; TRBD2 matches 7 bases. J was trimmed by 1 base and V by 2 bases; bases with no gene match: 6. The germline V gene has CDR1 KGHDR and CDR2 SFDVKD. The CDR3 has 17 amino acids. The CDR3 here is CATSDSSGTENTGELFF. In DNA form, the CDR3 reads TGTGCCACCAGTGATTCCAGCGGGACTGAGAACACCGGGGAGCTGTTTTTT.

In its sample, this clonotype was seen many times. V usage is TRBV12-3 or TRBV12-4 and J usage is TRBJ2-6; D remains ambiguous. The CDR3 is made up of 14 amino acids. The V gene lost 3 bases and the J gene lost 3 bases, with 6 bases spanning the gap. This CDR3 is CASSFLGGANVLTF. The DNA of the CDR3 is TGTGCCAGCAGTTTTCTTGGTGGGGCCAACGTCCTGACTTTC.

There are a few counts of this clonotype. The chain uses TRBV7-8 and TRBJ2-2, with 12 bases lining up with TRBD2. Germline V lookup: CDR1 SGHVS, CDR2 FQNEAQ. Trimming removed 2 bases from V and 7 bases from J; junction bases left unmatched: 11. The CDR3 has 18 residues. The CDR3 reads CASSLPYASGGAGGELFF. The CDR3 DNA sequence: TGTGCCAGCAGCTTACCCTATGCTAGCGGGGGGGCCGGCGGGGAGCTGTTTTTT. The whole variable domain, filled in from reference TRBV7-8 and TRBJ2-2, reads GAGVSQSPRYKVAKRGQDVALRCDPISGHVSLFWYQQALGQGPEFLTYFQNEAQLDKSGLPSDRFFAERPEGSVSTLKIQRTQQEDSAVYLCASSLPYASGGAGGELFFGEGSRLTVL.

This clonotype showed up many times. The chain combines TRBV7-9 with TRBJ2-7; 8 nucleotides agree with TRBD2. There are 17 residues in the CDR3. V was clipped by 4 bases and J by 2 bases; unmatched bases: 13. The germline V gene encodes CDR1 SEHNR and CDR2 FQNEAQ (reference sequence). CDR3 DNA sequence: TGTGCCAGCAGCTCGTCAACGACTAGCGTGAAAGCCTACGAGCAGTACTTC. It is translated as CASSSSTTSVKAYEQYF.

This clonotype was counted at least ten times. This rearrangement joins TRBV6-5 to TRBJ2-2; D remains ambiguous. Germline loops: CDR1 MNHEY, CDR2 SVGAGI. Trimming removed 6 bases at V and 5 bases at J, with 10 bases between. This CDR3 is 13 amino acids long. CDR3 in amino acids: CASSHRETGELFF. The CDR3 DNA reads TGTGCCAGCAGCCACAGAGAAACCGGGGAGCTGTTTTTT.

This clonotype was seen many times. The chain carries TRBV3-1 and TRBJ2-7; D is unresolved. The CDR3 covers 15 residues. The V end was cut by 2 bases, the J end by 0 bases, with 11 bases between. Germline assignment: CDR1 LGHDT and CDR2 YNNKEL (reference sequence). The CDR3 nucleotides read TGTGCCAGCAGCCAATCGACTTCGGCCTCCTACGAGCAGTACTTC. It codes for CASSQSTSASYEQYF.

This clonotype has more than one count but fewer than ten. The V and J genes are TRBV20-1 and TRBJ2-5; 10 nucleotides match TRBD2. CDR1 and CDR2 from the germline V gene are DFQATT and SNEGSKA (reference sequence). V lost 5 bases to trimming and J lost 4 bases; unmatched junction nucleotides: 10. This CDR3 has 15 amino acids. The DNA of the CDR3 is TGCAGTGCTTTGGGACTAGCGAGTGGGGGAGAGACCCAGTACTTC. Translating gives CSALGLASGGETQYF.

This clonotype was seen a handful of times. V usage is TRBV30 and J usage is TRBJ1-2; D is possibly TRBD1 (5 bases). Germline CDR1 GTSNPN, CDR2 SVGIG (reference sequence). This CDR3 comprises 11 residues. V was shortened by 2 bases and J by 8 bases, with 9 bases between the two germline ends. CDR3 sequence (DNA): TGTGCCTGGAGTCGGGGGGGAGGCTACACCTTC. Its protein product is CAWSRGGGYTF.

The chain links TRBV7-8 to TRBJ2-7; 8 bases are shared with TRBD1. The CDR3 runs 14 residues. J lost 5 bases, V lost 6 bases, and 9 bases had no gene match. Germline lookup yields CDR1 SGHVS and CDR2 FQNEAQ. The DNA for the CDR3 is TGTGCCAGCAGACTCAGGGGGCGCGTCGACGAGCAGTACTTC. Amino acid sequence: CASRLRGRVDEQYF.

At least ten counts were recorded for this clonotype. J is TRBJ2-2 and V is TRBV4-2, with TRBD1 as a possible D gene (5 bases). Germline V CDR1 and CDR2: LGHNA, YNFKEQ. Trimming removed 2 bases from V and 6 bases from J, with 10 bases in between. The CDR3 is 14 amino acids. The CDR3 spells CASSQNPRAGELFF. The CDR3 DNA reads as TGTGCCAGCAGCCAAAACCCCAGGGCCGGGGAGCTGTTTTTT.

At least ten counts were recorded for this clonotype. The CDR3 coding sequence is TGTGCCAGCAGTCGACCGACACTGAACACTGAAGCTTTCTTT. This encodes CASSRPTLNTEAFF. This chain links TRBV6-5 with TRBJ1-1, with no clear D. Trimming took 5 bases from V and 0 from J, leaving 10 bases between them. CDR1 is MNHEY, CDR2 SVGAGI, per germline. CDR3 length: 14 amino acids.

This clonotype was seen at least ten times. J is TRBJ1-2 and V is TRBV4-2; no clear D. V gave up 2 bases and J gave up 8 bases, with 18 bases separating them. Germline CDR1 and CDR2: LGHNA and YNFKEQ. This CDR3 comprises 15 residues. This CDR3 is CASSQPTWGREGYTF. In DNA form, the CDR3 reads TGTGCCAGCAGCCAACCCACGTGGGGTCGGGAAGGCTACACCTTC.

This clonotype was seen once. The J gene is TRBJ2-7, the V gene TRBV3-1, with 13 bases lining up with TRBD2. Trimming at V came to 4 bases and at J to 5 bases, leaving 8 bases not matched to a gene. Germline CDR1 reads LGHDT; CDR2 reads YNNKEL (reference sequence). The CDR3 has 16 amino acids. The CDR3 sequence is CASSPNGLAGVDEQYF. The CDR3 DNA reads TGTGCCAGCAGCCCGAATGGACTAGCGGGAGTGGACGAGCAGTACTTC.

This clonotype turned up a few times. Here the CDR3 DNA reads TGCGCCAGCAGCCAAGAGAACTTAGATTCACCCCTCCACTTT. Translated, it gives CASSQENLDSPLHF. The chain is built from TRBV4-1 and TRBJ1-6; D call uncertain. CDR1 and CDR2 (germline): MGHRA, YSYEKL. This CDR3 has 14 residues. V was shortened by 0 bases and J by 8 bases, with 8 bases between the two germline ends.

This clonotype was seen ten or more times. The chain couples TRBV18 to TRBJ2-7; D gene ambiguous. The length of the CDR3 is 12 residues. Germline-derived CDR1 and CDR2 are KGHSH and LQKENI. V lost 2 bases, J lost 3 bases, and 5 bases lay in between. Here the CDR3 DNA reads TGTGCCAGCTCACCATTAAACTACGAGCAGTACTTC. Amino acid sequence: CASSPLNYEQYF.